Listed here are 20 T cell receptor beta chains from one sample, sequenced in a study of blood T cells in healthy people across ages. Next came a second PCR, run for roughly 6 to 11 cycles, which used a sample-barcoded 5' primer along with a J-beta primer mix. One entry per CDR3 protein results from TCRdb running MiXCR on the 5' RACE reads. The sample has under 2 million distinct CDR3 sequences; about 31% are singletons. Material for sequencing was blood. The source of these receptors is a woman aged 30 to 39 in good health.

In its sample, this clonotype was seen many times. The chain carries TRBV20-1 and TRBJ2-4; TRBD1 agrees at 8 bases. CDR3 length: 14 amino acids. The germline gives CDR1 DFQATT, CDR2 SNEGSKA (reference sequence). V trimming: 5 bases; J trimming: 9 bases; junction bases outside the gene matches: 12. This CDR3 is CSAPSRSQGGIQYF. The CDR3 DNA reads TGCAGTGCTCCATCGAGGTCACAGGGGGGCATTCAGTACTTC.

V usage is TRBV18 and J usage is TRBJ1-6, with unresolved D. This CDR3 contains 13 residues. The germline V gene encodes CDR1 KGHSH and CDR2 LQKENI. The V gene lost 3 bases and the J gene lost 15 bases, with 15 bases spanning the gap. This CDR3 reads CASSPGPLRDLHF. The DNA of the CDR3 is TGTGCCAGCTCACCCGGCCCTCTCCGTGACCTCCACTTT.

This chain joins TRBV5-8 and TRBJ2-1; 11 bases align to TRBD2. V lost 2 bases to trimming and J lost 4 bases; unmatched junction nucleotides: 5. The CDR3 is 16 residues long. Germline loops: CDR1 SGHTS, CDR2 YDEGEE. The CDR3 protein is CASSLRLAGLYNEQFF. CDR3 nucleotides: TGTGCCAGCAGCTTAAGACTAGCGGGGCTTTACAATGAGCAGTTCTTC.

At least ten counts were recorded for this clonotype. The CDR3 loop reads CASSLGADRYNEQFF. In nucleotides, the CDR3 is TGTGCCAGCAGTTTGGGCGCGGACAGATACAATGAGCAGTTCTTC. This chain uses TRBV28 with TRBJ2-1; D may be TRBD1 (6 bases). This CDR3 is 15 amino acids long. V was shortened by 3 bases and J by 4 bases, with 13 bases between the two germline ends. Germline CDR1 reads MDHEN; CDR2 reads SYDVKM.

This clonotype was counted many times. The chain couples TRBV7-9 to TRBJ1-2; tentative D call: TRBD1 (6 bases). This CDR3 is 13 amino acids long. From germline, CDR1 is SEHNR and CDR2 FQNEAQ (reference sequence). The V end was cut by 7 bases, the J end by 2 bases, with 11 bases between. The DNA for the CDR3 is TGTGCCAGCACCGGAGGGGGAAACTATGGCTACACCTTC. This translates into CASTGGGNYGYTF.

This chain uses TRBV7-9 with TRBJ2-1, with D tentatively TRBD1 or TRBD2 (5 bases each). The CDR3 has 16 residues. Trimming took off 6 bases at V and 2 bases at J, with 17 bases between the two ends. In germline, CDR1 is SEHNR, CDR2 FQNEAQ (reference sequence). The CDR3 protein is CASSQSGGWAYNEQFF. For the CDR3, the DNA is TGTGCCAGCAGTCAAAGTGGGGGTTGGGCCTACAATGAGCAGTTCTTC.

V and J are TRBV7-9 and TRBJ2-7, with TRBD1 as a possible D gene (6 bases). Per the germline V gene, CDR1 is SEHNR and CDR2 is FQNEAQ (reference sequence). The CDR3 spans 15 residues. V was trimmed by 5 bases and J by 3 bases, leaving 17 bases between them. The CDR3 sequence is CASSRRWTDRYEQYF. CDR3 nucleotides: TGTGCCAGCAGCCGCAGATGGACAGACCGCTACGAGCAGTACTTC.

The chain combines TRBV28 with TRBJ2-5; D could derive from TRBD1 or TRBD2 (5 bases each). The CDR3 has 14 amino acids. V lost 5 bases, J lost 5 bases, and 15 bases lay in between. Per germline, CDR1 MDHEN and CDR2 SYDVKM. The CDR3 coding sequence is TGTGCCAGCAGTGCCGGGACGCCGATGGAGACCCAGTACTTC. Amino acid sequence: CASSAGTPMETQYF.

This clonotype turned up a few times. This sequence joins TRBV20-1 and TRBJ2-1; 14 bases are shared with TRBD2. Per the germline V gene, CDR1 is DFQATT and CDR2 is SNEGSKA (reference sequence). There are 17 residues in the CDR3. J gave up 4 bases and V 5 bases, and 10 bases lay outside the gene matches. CDR3: CSAGLAGGFGVYNEQFF. As DNA, the CDR3 is TGCAGTGCTGGACTAGCGGGAGGCTTTGGCGTTTACAATGAGCAGTTCTTC.

The table lists this clonotype with a few counts. The V call is TRBV28, the J call TRBJ1-1, with D unclear. Germline values: CDR1 MDHEN, CDR2 SYDVKM. The CDR3 runs to 14 residues. The V end lost 2 bases, the J end lost 3 bases, and 10 bases lay between the germline ends. CDR3 nucleotide sequence: TGTGCCAGCAGTTTAGCGTCAACCTACACTGAAGCTTTCTTT. It is translated as CASSLASTYTEAFF.

The chain couples TRBV7-8 to TRBJ2-1; tentative D call: TRBD1 (5 bases). The CDR3 is made up of 13 amino acids. CDR1 SGHVS and CDR2 FQNEAQ come from the germline V gene. Here the CDR3 reads CKTGTEFYNEQFF. The CDR3 coding sequence is TGTAAAACAGGCACCGAATTCTACAATGAGCAGTTCTTC.

This clonotype has more than one count but fewer than ten. The CDR3, as DNA: TGTGCCAGCAGGACCCTAGGCGAGGACAGGTACCTTAGGGTCTTTGGTAGTGAGCAGTTCTTC. Protein: CASRTLGEDRYLRVFGSEQFF. The rearrangement joins TRBV6-2 or TRBV6-3 to TRBJ2-1; 7 bases fit TRBD1. The junction had 32 bases not matched to a gene; V was cut back by 6 bases and J by 9 bases. The length of the CDR3 is 21 residues. Germline V gene lookup returns CDR1 MNHEY and CDR2 SVGEGT.

This clonotype has just a few counts. The rearrangement joins TRBV5-6 to TRBJ2-7, with 11 nucleotides matching TRBD2. Germline V gives CDR1 SGHDT, CDR2 YYEEEE. V shed 0 bases, J shed 4 bases, and the junction held 15 bases outside the gene matches. This CDR3 spans 19 amino acids. The CDR3 sequence: CASSLAATSGVPESYEQYF. The CDR3 coding sequence is TGTGCCAGCAGCTTGGCCGCGACTAGCGGGGTTCCGGAGAGTTACGAGCAGTACTTC. The whole variable domain, filled in from reference TRBV5-6 and TRBJ2-7, reads DAGVTQSPTHLIKTRGQQVTLRCSPKSGHDTVSWYQQALGQGPQFIFQYYEEEERQRGNFPDRFSGHQFPNYSSELNVNALLLGDSALYLCASSLAATSGVPESYEQYFGPGTRLTVT.

V gene TRBV5-6 combines with J gene TRBJ2-6; D is undetermined. Germline V gene lookup returns CDR1 SGHDT and CDR2 YYEEEE. V dropped 4 bases and J dropped 0 bases, with 17 bases sitting between them. CDR3 size: 18 residues. The CDR3 DNA reads TGTGCCAGCAGCATCAGCCTTAGTGCTATCTCTGGGGCCAACGTCCTGACTTTC. Protein: CASSISLSAISGANVLTF.

This clonotype was seen only a few times. This rearrangement joins TRBV21-1 to TRBJ2-3; TRBD2, the table's D call, lacks a check against the DNA. TRBV21-1 represents a pseudogene. The CDR3 has 16 amino acids. Here the CDR3 reads CASSKVLAGGKDTQYF. CDR3 DNA sequence: TGTGCCAGCAGCAAAGTTCTAGCGGGGGGAAAAGATACGCAGTATTTT.

This clonotype was seen a few times. The chain carries TRBV5-1 and TRBJ2-4; 7 bases match TRBD1. V shed 4 bases and J 12 bases; nucleotides not matched to a gene: 10. Germline loops: CDR1 SGHRS, CDR2 YFSETQ. The CDR3 is 13 residues long. This chain's CDR3 is CASSRSTGESQYF. For the CDR3, the DNA is TGCGCCAGCAGCAGGAGCACAGGGGAGTCTCAGTACTTC.

This chain uses TRBV21-1 with TRBJ2-3. TRBV21-1 is deemed a pseudogene. This CDR3 is 17 amino acids long. The CDR3 spells CASSMTRTEDFTDTQYF. The CDR3 DNA follows: TGTGCCAGCAGCATGACGAGAACGGAAGACTTCACAGATACGCAGTATTTT.

The CDR3 is CAISEGAPAEAFF. CDR3 DNA sequence: TGTGCCATCAGTGAGGGGGCCCCCGCTGAAGCTTTCTTT. The chain combines TRBV10-3 with TRBJ1-1; D may be TRBD1 (5 bases). Germline V gene lookup returns CDR1 ENHRY and CDR2 SYGVKD. This CDR3 comprises 13 residues. The V and J ends lost 2 bases and 6 bases respectively, with 10 bases between them.

This sequence joins TRBV6-1 and TRBJ2-2, with D perhaps given as TRBD1 or TRBD2 (5 bases each). CDR3 length: 15 residues. Looked up from germline, CDR1 is MNHNS and CDR2 is SASEGT. Deletions cut 6 bases from V and 3 bases from J, with 14 bases between. Here the CDR3 reads CASSDSAGYTGELFF. For the CDR3, the DNA is TGTGCCAGCAGCGACAGCGCGGGTTACACCGGGGAGCTGTTTTTT.

This clonotype occurred many times. This chain links TRBV29-1 with TRBJ2-7; 12 positions match TRBD2. This CDR3 is built from 14 residues. With V trimmed by 4 bases and J by 6 bases, 7 bases remained unmatched. The germline CDR1 and CDR2 sequences are SQVTM and ANQGSEA. This chain's CDR3 is CSVGLAGGPAEQYF. For the CDR3, the DNA is TGCAGCGTTGGGCTAGCGGGGGGGCCCGCCGAGCAGTACTTC.